These 16 T cell receptor beta chains originate from one sample sequenced in a study of T cells in Graves' hyperthyroidism and ophthalmopathy. TCR beta CDR3 regions were amplified from RNA. Researchers ran a first-round RT-PCR on the TCR CDR3 using the HTBI primer set. In TCRdb, the multiplex PCR reads were re-called with MiXCR into one record per CDR3 protein. The sample holds about 290,000 distinct CDR3 sequences, roughly 15% seen once. The sample was blood. The receptors originated from a woman between 45 and 65 years old with Graves' hyperthyroidism that later progressed to Graves' ophthalmopathy.

This clonotype was seen many times. The CDR3 is CASTWTVLYEQYF. The CDR3 DNA reads as TGTGCCAGCACGTGGACAGTCCTCTACGAGCAGTACTTC. J is TRBJ2-7 and V is TRBV2, with a weak D call TRBD1 (6 bases). In germline, CDR1 is SNHLY, CDR2 FYNNEI. Deletions cut 7 bases from V and 3 bases from J, with 13 bases between. The CDR3 length is 13 residues.

There are a few counts of this clonotype. V and J are TRBV28 and TRBJ1-5, with D perhaps matching TRBD1 (6 bases). Germline values: CDR1 MDHEN, CDR2 SYDVKM. The V end was cut by 7 bases, the J end by 1 base, with 14 bases between. This CDR3 comprises 15 residues. CDR3 region: CASNENRESNQPQHF. Written as DNA, the CDR3 is TGTGCCAGCAATGAGAACAGGGAAAGCAATCAGCCCCAGCATTTT.

This clonotype was seen ten or more times. The chain is built from TRBV5-5 and TRBJ2-1, with 7 bases identical to TRBD1. Per germline, CDR1 SGHKS and CDR2 YYEKEE (reference sequence). This CDR3 has 13 amino acids. V was pared by 4 bases and J by 2 bases, with 0 bases of the junction left unmatched. This CDR3 reads CASSQGAYNEQFF. CDR3 bases: TGTGCCAGCAGCCAGGGGGCCTACAATGAGCAGTTCTTC.

This clonotype was counted a few times. The V gene is TRBV19, the J gene TRBJ1-2; no definite D call. The germline V gene encodes CDR1 LNHDA and CDR2 SQIVND (reference sequence). CDR3 length equals 11 residues. Between the trimmed V and J ends, which lost 2 bases and 5 bases, there was a span of 3 bases. CDR3 in amino acids: CASSILYGYTF. In nucleotides, the CDR3 is TGTGCCAGTAGTATATTATATGGCTACACCTTC.

This clonotype was recorded many times. The chain employs TRBV20-1 and TRBJ2-1, with TRBD2 matching 9 bases. V lost 2 bases, J lost 4 bases, and 3 bases stayed unmatched. The CDR3 spans 14 residues. The germline gives CDR1 DFQATT, CDR2 SNEGSKA (reference sequence). The CDR3 loop reads CSARLAGPYNEQFF. The CDR3 DNA sequence: TGCAGTGCTAGACTAGCGGGACCTTACAATGAGCAGTTCTTC.

This clonotype was picked up many times. This sequence joins TRBV12-3 or TRBV12-4 and TRBJ2-7; 10 bases map to TRBD1. After removal of 5 bases from V and 5 bases from J, the junction contained 9 bases not matched to a gene. This CDR3 is 15 amino acids long. CDR3 bases: TGTGCCAGCAGTATGGGACAGGGGAGAGCTAACGAGCAGTACTTC. Its translation: CASSMGQGRANEQYF.

This clonotype was seen ten or more times. Germline and junction disagree at one end, which may indicate a read error. The chain combines TRBV7-7 with TRBJ2-2; 8 bases align to TRBD1. Germline V gene sequence: CDR1 SSHAT, CDR2 FNYEAQ (reference sequence). The length of the CDR3 is 13 residues. Written as DNA, the CDR3 is TGTGCTAGCAGCTTGGACAGGGACGGGGAGCTGTTTTTT. The encoded protein is CASSLDRDGELFF.

The J gene is TRBJ2-7, the V gene TRBV19; TRBD1 matches at 7 bases. The V segment lost 6 bases and the J segment 3 bases; nucleotides outside the gene matches: 14. The CDR3 is 16 residues long. Germline V gene sequence: CDR1 LNHDA, CDR2 SQIVND (reference sequence). CDR3: CASRGQSGTDNYEQYF. In DNA form, the CDR3 reads TGTGCCAGTAGGGGCCAGTCCGGGACAGACAACTACGAGCAGTACTTC.

The chain joins TRBV3-1 to TRBJ1-2, with D possibly TRBD1 on 6 matching bases. This CDR3 spans 14 amino acids. Germline V lookup: CDR1 LGHDT, CDR2 YNNKEL (reference sequence). Trimming removed 0 bases at V and 7 bases at J, with 12 bases between. The CDR3 coding sequence is TGTGCCAGCAGCCAAGACAAGGGGGTGGGTGGCTACACCTTC. It codes for CASSQDKGVGGYTF.

This clonotype was recorded at least ten times. This rearrangement joins TRBV7-2 to TRBJ2-5; D remains unclear. CDR1 and CDR2 from the germline V gene are SGHTA and FQGNSA. The V gene lost 2 bases and the J gene lost 2 bases, with 15 bases spanning the gap. The CDR3 length is 16 residues. The chain's CDR3 is CASSLLIQPWQETQYF. The CDR3 DNA reads as TGTGCCAGCAGCTTATTGATCCAACCCTGGCAAGAGACCCAGTACTTC.

At least ten counts were recorded for this clonotype. The chain joins TRBV28 to TRBJ1-2, with D possibly being TRBD1 (6 bases). The CDR3 is made up of 14 amino acids. The V end lost 5 bases, the J end lost 5 bases, and 15 bases lay between the germline ends. Germline V CDR1 and CDR2: MDHEN, SYDVKM. CDR3 nucleotides: TGTGCCAGCAGTGAAACAGGGTTCGGATATGGCTACACCTTC. Protein sequence: CASSETGFGYGYTF.

To note about this clonotype: One end of the junction varies from germline; a read error may be responsible. The chain joins TRBV7-9 to TRBJ1-1; possibly TRBD1 for D (6 bases). CDR1 is SEHNR, CDR2 FQNEAQ, per germline (reference sequence). The CDR3 extends over 14 amino acids. The CDR3 DNA is TGTGCCAGCAGCCCGGACAGACTGAACACTGGAGCTTTCTTT. It encodes CASSPDRLNTGAFF. The variable domain in full, with the rest retrieved from reference TRBV7-9 and TRBJ1-1, is DTGVSQNPRHKITKRGQNVTFRCDPISEHNRLYWYRQTLGQGPEFLTYFQNEAQLEKSRLLSDRFSAERPKGSFSTLEIQRTEQGDSAMYLCASSPDRLNTGAFFGQGTRLTVV.

This clonotype came up many times. The chain uses TRBV27 and TRBJ1-2; 8 nucleotides align to TRBD1. The CDR3 has 13 residues. CDR1 is MNHEY and CDR2 is SMNVEV in the germline V gene (reference sequence). V lost 5 bases and J lost 8; bases outside the gene matches: 7. CDR3 nucleotides: TGTGCCAGCAGTCAGGACAGGGTTCGGGGCTACACCTTC. It specifies CASSQDRVRGYTF.

This clonotype has ten or more counts. The chain uses TRBV29-1 and TRBJ2-7; TRBD1 matches 10 bases. Germline CDR1 is SQVTM and CDR2 is ANQGSEA. V lost 3 bases, J lost 3 bases, and 5 bases stayed unmatched. The CDR3 spans 14 residues. Here the CDR3 DNA reads TGCAGCGTTGACGAGGGACAGGGGAACTACGAGCAGTACTTC. Protein sequence: CSVDEGQGNYEQYF.

This clonotype was seen many times. This chain connects TRBV5-1 to TRBJ1-1; TRBD1 might be the D (5 bases). CDR1 and CDR2 from the germline V gene are SGHRS and YFSETQ. The V end was cut by 2 bases, the J end by 5 bases, with 13 bases between. The CDR3 sequence is 14 residues long. The CDR3 loop is CASSLLGAQTEAFF. The CDR3, as DNA: TGCGCCAGCAGCTTACTCGGGGCGCAAACTGAAGCTTTCTTT.

The chain carries TRBV7-6 and TRBJ2-7; D possibly corresponds to TRBD2 (6 bases). The ends were cut back, 5 bases at V and 0 bases at J, with 17 bases in the middle. Germline V CDR1 and CDR2: SGHVS, FNYEAQ. This CDR3 has 16 amino acids. For the CDR3, the DNA is TGTGCCAGCAGCCCAGCGGGCAGGGTGCGCTCCTACGAGCAGTACTTC. It specifies CASSPAGRVRSYEQYF. The entire variable domain, with the rest obtained from reference TRBV7-6 and TRBJ2-7, is as follows: GAGVSQSPRYKVTKRGQDVALRCDPISGHVSLYWYRQALGQGPEFLTYFNYEAQQDKSGLPNDRFSAERPEGSISTLTIQRTEQRDSAMYRCASSPAGRVRSYEQYFGPGTRLTVT.